The entry below gives a single T cell receptor (beta chain) sequence along with its context. This specimen belongs to a study of shared clonotypes between healthy human individuals. Profiled with immunoSEQ multiplex PCR; TCRdb holds only in-frame clones, not every one. There are some 2.3 million clones in the sample; just over 90% occur only once, and under 0.45% lies in the top ten. The length of the CDR3 is 17 residues. Germline CDR1 is GTSNPN and CDR2 is SVGIG (reference sequence). Trimming shortened V by 0 bases and J by 5 bases, and 19 bases separated the two germline ends. The chain uses TRBV30 and TRBJ2-2, with D unresolved. The source material was naive CD4+ T cells from PBMCs. Subset described: CD45RA+ positively selected. The sequence derives from a man aged 18 to 30 in good health. Some clones in this sample may be carry-over from other donors' samples. The CDR3 sequence: CAWSVWGVRGSTGELFF. CDR3 bases: TGTGCCTGGAGTGTATGGGGTGTCCGTGGATCGACCGGGGAGCTGTTTTTT.